A selection of T cell receptor beta chains follows, all from one sample in a study of cytotoxic CD8 clonotypes in ibrutinib-treated CLL. Libraries were prepared by immunoSEQ multiplex PCR; TCRdb keeps only in-frame clonotypes and omits some of them. This sample carries fewer than 150,000 clones, around 80% of them seen once, and the ten largest clones take roughly 3.5%. This sample comprised PBMCs, obtained after 24 months of ibrutinib treatment. The receptors originated from a human donor with chronic lymphocytic leukemia. Each CDR3 is given with its conserved first and last residue. Each record gives: CDR3 length, J gene, clone size, D gene, V gene, CDR3 protein, CDR3 DNA. The D gene is left open where the match is weak. For some rows the clone size is stated as once, few or many, or as a class when expanded; others skip it.

len: 15
j_gene: TRBJ2-7
abundance: -
d_gene: TRBD1
v_gene: TRBV7-9
CDR3aa: CASSSRDRGVYEQYF
CDR3nt: TGTGCCAGCAGCTCCCGGGACAGGGGGGTTTACGAGCAGTACTTC

len: 18
j_gene: TRBJ1-1
abundance: -
d_gene: TRBD1
v_gene: TRBV7-8
CDR3aa: CASSSPRQQGALNTEAFF
CDR3nt: TGTGCCAGCAGCTCTCCTCGCCAACAGGGGGCTTTGAACACTGAAGCTTTCTTT

len: 18
j_gene: TRBJ2-7
abundance: -
d_gene: TRBD1
v_gene: TRBV30
CDR3aa: CAWNSGQGAPRALYEQYF
CDR3nt: TGTGCCTGGAATTCGGGACAGGGGGCGCCTAGGGCCCTTTACGAGCAGTACTTC

len: 13
j_gene: TRBJ1-2
abundance: -
d_gene: -
v_gene: TRBV7-2
CDR3aa: CASSPQTTYGYTF
CDR3nt: TGTGCCAGCAGCCCACAGACGACCTATGGCTACACCTTC

len: 14
j_gene: TRBJ1-4
abundance: few
d_gene: -
v_gene: TRBV4-2
CDR3aa: CASSPAGWDEKLFF
CDR3nt: TGTGCCAGCAGCCCCGCTGGATGGGATGAAAAACTGTTTTTT

len: 13
j_gene: TRBJ1-1
abundance: once
d_gene: -
v_gene: TRBV5-4
CDR3aa: CASSLYGVAEAFF
CDR3nt: TGTGCCAGCAGCTTGTATGGGGTTGCTGAAGCTTTCTTT

len: 18
j_gene: TRBJ2-1
abundance: -
d_gene: TRBD1
v_gene: TRBV18
CDR3aa: CASSPRISQGFAYNEQFF
CDR3nt: TGTGCCAGCTCACCAAGAATATCACAGGGGTTCGCCTACAATGAGCAGTTCTTC

len: 13
j_gene: TRBJ1-1
abundance: -
d_gene: -
v_gene: TRBV6-6
CDR3aa: CASTRGGGTEAFF
CDR3nt: TGTGCCAGCACCCGCGGGGGAGGGACTGAAGCTTTCTTT

len: 15
j_gene: TRBJ2-7
abundance: -
d_gene: -
v_gene: TRBV5-1
CDR3aa: CASSSVPGLGYEQYF
CDR3nt: TGCGCCAGCAGCTCTGTGCCAGGGTTGGGGTACGAGCAGTACTTC

len: 14
j_gene: TRBJ1-5
abundance: many
d_gene: TRBD1
v_gene: TRBV27
CDR3aa: CASSMDRINQPQHF
CDR3nt: TGTGCCAGCAGCATGGACAGGATCAATCAGCCCCAGCATTTT

len: 15
j_gene: TRBJ1-5
abundance: once
d_gene: -
v_gene: TRBV13
CDR3aa: CASSLAGGLNQPQHF
CDR3nt: TGTGCCAGCAGCTTAGCTGGGGGATTAAATCAGCCCCAGCATTTT

len: 15
j_gene: TRBJ2-3
abundance: -
d_gene: TRBD2
v_gene: TRBV27
CDR3aa: CASSFGLAGTDTQYF
CDR3nt: TGTGCCAGCAGTTTCGGACTAGCGGGTACAGATACGCAGTATTTT

len: 13
j_gene: TRBJ1-2
abundance: -
d_gene: -
v_gene: TRBV5-4
CDR3aa: CASSIAGAVGYTF
CDR3nt: TGTGCCAGCAGCATAGCAGGGGCGGTAGGCTACACCTTC

len: 13
j_gene: TRBJ1-2
abundance: -
d_gene: TRBD1
v_gene: TRBV11-2
CDR3aa: CASSSRQGPGYTF
CDR3nt: TGTGCCAGCAGCTCGCGACAGGGGCCTGGCTACACCTTC

len: 12
j_gene: TRBJ2-5
abundance: -
d_gene: -
v_gene: TRBV7-9
CDR3aa: CASSSVSETQYF
CDR3nt: TGTGCCAGCAGCTCTGTCTCGGAGACCCAGTACTTC

len: 13
j_gene: TRBJ2-3
abundance: -
d_gene: -
v_gene: TRBV30
CDR3aa: CAWSISLSDTQYF
CDR3nt: TGTGCCTGGAGTATCTCTCTCTCCGATACGCAGTATTTT

len: 13
j_gene: TRBJ1-2
abundance: -
d_gene: TRBD1
v_gene: TRBV6-5
CDR3aa: CASSYWDRGGYTF
CDR3nt: TGTGCCAGCAGTTACTGGGACAGGGGGGGCTACACCTTC

len: 12
j_gene: TRBJ2-2
abundance: -
d_gene: -
v_gene: TRBV10-3
CDR3aa: CAISESGRELFF
CDR3nt: TGTGCCATCAGTGAGTCGGGCCGGGAGCTGTTTTTT

len: 15
j_gene: TRBJ1-5
abundance: few
d_gene: -
v_gene: TRBV18
CDR3aa: CASSLQDFSNQPQHF
CDR3nt: TGTGCCAGCTCACTACAGGATTTTAGCAATCAGCCCCAGCATTTT

len: 13
j_gene: TRBJ2-2
abundance: -
d_gene: -
v_gene: TRBV28
CDR3aa: CASLNLYTGELFF
CDR3nt: TGTGCCAGCCTAAACTTGTACACCGGGGAGCTGTTTTTT

len: 13
j_gene: TRBJ1-4
abundance: -
d_gene: -
v_gene: TRBV30
CDR3aa: CAWSVQPNEKLFF
CDR3nt: TGTGCCTGGAGTGTACAGCCTAATGAAAAACTGTTTTTT

len: 14
j_gene: TRBJ1-4
abundance: -
d_gene: TRBD1
v_gene: TRBV10-3
CDR3aa: CAISQGQAGEKLFF
CDR3nt: TGTGCCATCAGTCAGGGACAGGCGGGTGAAAAACTGTTTTTT

len: 15
j_gene: TRBJ1-2
abundance: -
d_gene: TRBD1
v_gene: TRBV6-5
CDR3aa: CASSFGTGGNYGYTF
CDR3nt: TGTGCCAGCAGTTTCGGGACAGGGGGAAACTATGGCTACACCTTC

len: 13
j_gene: TRBJ1-1
abundance: -
d_gene: -
v_gene: TRBV5-1
CDR3aa: CASSLNRNTEAFF
CDR3nt: TGCGCCAGCAGCTTAAATCGGAACACTGAAGCTTTCTTT

len: 15
j_gene: TRBJ2-3
abundance: -
d_gene: -
v_gene: TRBV5-1
CDR3aa: CASSLKQGSTDTQYF
CDR3nt: TGCGCCAGCAGCTTGAAACAGGGTAGCACAGATACGCAGTATTTT

len: 13
j_gene: TRBJ1-6
abundance: -
d_gene: -
v_gene: TRBV6-1
CDR3aa: CASLRQENSPLHF
CDR3nt: TGTGCCAGCTTACGTCAGGAGAATTCACCCCTCCACTTT

len: 13
j_gene: TRBJ1-1
abundance: -
d_gene: -
v_gene: TRBV7-9
CDR3aa: CASSFEGGTEAFF
CDR3nt: TGTGCCAGCAGCTTCGAGGGAGGCACTGAAGCTTTCTTT

len: 15
j_gene: TRBJ2-7
abundance: -
d_gene: -
v_gene: TRBV19
CDR3aa: CASSMGQGGPLEQYF
CDR3nt: TGTGCCAGTAGTATGGGGCAGGGGGGGCCCCTCGAGCAGTACTTC

len: 14
j_gene: TRBJ1-4
abundance: -
d_gene: TRBD1
v_gene: TRBV9
CDR3aa: CASSLTGGFEKLFF
CDR3nt: TGTGCCAGCAGCCTGACAGGGGGTTTTGAAAAACTGTTTTTT

len: 16
j_gene: TRBJ2-7
abundance: -
d_gene: -
v_gene: TRBV5-1
CDR3aa: CASSGLMDAGGYEQYF
CDR3nt: TGCGCCAGCAGCGGACTAATGGACGCCGGCGGATACGAGCAGTACTTC

len: 13
j_gene: TRBJ1-2
abundance: -
d_gene: -
v_gene: TRBV11-3
CDR3aa: CASSFPGNYGYTF
CDR3nt: TGTGCCAGCAGCTTTCCAGGAAACTATGGCTACACCTTC

len: 15
j_gene: TRBJ1-3
abundance: few
d_gene: TRBD1
v_gene: TRBV10-1
CDR3aa: CASSRGQGLQNTIYF
CDR3nt: TGCGCCAGCAGCCGCGGACAGGGTTTGCAAAACACCATATATTTT

len: 13
j_gene: TRBJ1-1
abundance: -
d_gene: -
v_gene: TRBV19
CDR3aa: CASSTSINTEAFF
CDR3nt: TGTGCCAGTAGTACATCTATAAACACTGAAGCTTTCTTT

len: 14
j_gene: TRBJ1-1
abundance: -
d_gene: -
v_gene: TRBV6-1
CDR3aa: CASSVRRMNEEAFF
CDR3nt: TGTGCCAGCAGTGTACGCAGGATGAATGAAGAAGCTTTCTTT

len: 16
j_gene: TRBJ2-1
abundance: once
d_gene: TRBD1
v_gene: TRBV6-6
CDR3aa: CASRGPGQGFTNEQFF
CDR3nt: TGTGCCAGCAGGGGACCGGGACAGGGGTTCACCAATGAGCAGTTCTTC

len: 13
j_gene: TRBJ1-2
abundance: -
d_gene: TRBD1
v_gene: TRBV5-8
CDR3aa: CASNTGAHYGYTF
CDR3nt: TGTGCCAGCAATACAGGGGCTCACTATGGCTACACCTTC

len: 16
j_gene: TRBJ2-2
abundance: -
d_gene: -
v_gene: TRBV9
CDR3aa: CASSVGLSGADGELFF
CDR3nt: TGTGCCAGCAGCGTAGGTTTGTCGGGGGCGGACGGGGAGCTGTTTTTT

len: 15
j_gene: TRBJ2-7
abundance: -
d_gene: TRBD2
v_gene: TRBV30
CDR3aa: CAWSVLAGGQDEQYF
CDR3nt: TGTGCCTGGAGTGTACTAGCGGGGGGCCAGGACGAGCAGTACTTC

len: 14
j_gene: TRBJ1-4
abundance: -
d_gene: TRBD1
v_gene: TRBV27
CDR3aa: CASSHRGWDEKLFF
CDR3nt: TGTGCCAGCAGTCACAGGGGTTGGGATGAAAAACTGTTTTTT

len: 16
j_gene: TRBJ1-2
abundance: -
d_gene: TRBD1
v_gene: TRBV7-9
CDR3aa: CASSYPPNQGDYGYTF
CDR3nt: TGTGCCAGCAGCTATCCCCCAAACCAGGGGGACTATGGCTACACCTTC

len: 18
j_gene: TRBJ2-6
abundance: -
d_gene: TRBD1
v_gene: TRBV28
CDR3aa: CASSISSQGASGANVLTF
CDR3nt: TGTGCCAGCAGTATTTCGTCACAGGGGGCGTCTGGGGCCAACGTCCTGACTTTC

len: 16
j_gene: TRBJ2-1
abundance: -
d_gene: TRBD2
v_gene: TRBV10-3
CDR3aa: CAISGKAGGQDNEQFF
CDR3nt: TGTGCCATCAGTGGAAAAGCGGGGGGCCAAGACAATGAGCAGTTCTTC

len: 15
j_gene: TRBJ2-5
abundance: -
d_gene: -
v_gene: TRBV7-7
CDR3aa: CASSLAVAVQETQYF
CDR3nt: TGTGCCAGCAGCTTAGCGGTAGCAGTCCAAGAGACCCAGTACTTC

len: 15
j_gene: TRBJ1-5
abundance: -
d_gene: -
v_gene: TRBV19
CDR3aa: CASSSQGLRNQPQHF
CDR3nt: TGTGCCAGTAGTTCACAGGGTTTGCGCAATCAGCCCCAGCATTTT

len: 14
j_gene: TRBJ2-7
abundance: once
d_gene: -
v_gene: TRBV7-2
CDR3aa: CASSPSRTIAEQYF
CDR3nt: TGTGCCAGCAGCCCAAGCAGGACAATCGCCGAGCAGTACTTC

len: 12
j_gene: TRBJ2-7
abundance: -
d_gene: -
v_gene: TRBV6-5
CDR3aa: CASSKRDLQQYF
CDR3nt: TGTGCCAGCAGTAAAAGGGACCTGCAGCAGTACTTC

len: 15
j_gene: TRBJ1-4
abundance: -
d_gene: -
v_gene: TRBV7-2
CDR3aa: CASSLTRGSNEKLFF
CDR3nt: TGTGCCAGCAGCTTGACGAGGGGTAGTAATGAAAAACTGTTTTTT

len: 17
j_gene: TRBJ2-7
abundance: -
d_gene: TRBD1
v_gene: TRBV19
CDR3aa: CASSIDLLGQKTYEQYF
CDR3nt: TGTGCCAGTAGTATAGATCTATTGGGACAGAAGACCTACGAGCAGTACTTC

len: 18
j_gene: TRBJ2-7
abundance: -
d_gene: -
v_gene: TRBV7-9
CDR3aa: CASSLTVGAPTASYEQYF
CDR3nt: TGTGCCAGCAGCTTAACAGTTGGGGCCCCGACAGCATCCTACGAGCAGTACTTC

len: 16
j_gene: TRBJ1-1
abundance: -
d_gene: -
v_gene: TRBV7-2
CDR3aa: CASSLRSRALGTEAFF
CDR3nt: TGTGCCAGCAGCTTAAGGTCTCGGGCCTTGGGAACTGAAGCTTTCTTT

len: 15
j_gene: TRBJ1-4
abundance: -
d_gene: -
v_gene: TRBV5-1
CDR3aa: CASSPYSATNEKLFF
CDR3nt: TGCGCCAGCAGCCCTTATTCGGCAACTAATGAAAAACTGTTTTTT

len: 16
j_gene: TRBJ2-2
abundance: -
d_gene: TRBD1
v_gene: TRBV30
CDR3aa: CAWSDPRTGVPGELFF
CDR3nt: TGTGCCTGGAGTGACCCCCGGACAGGGGTGCCCGGGGAGCTGTTTTTT

len: 11
j_gene: TRBJ1-1
abundance: -
d_gene: -
v_gene: TRBV6-6
CDR3aa: CASNRNTEAFF
CDR3nt: TGTGCCAGCAACAGGAACACTGAAGCTTTCTTT

len: 15
j_gene: TRBJ1-4
abundance: few
d_gene: -
v_gene: TRBV19
CDR3aa: CASSTTGATNEKLFF
CDR3nt: TGTGCCAGTAGTACGACAGGTGCAACTAATGAAAAACTGTTTTTT

len: 13
j_gene: TRBJ2-5
abundance: -
d_gene: -
v_gene: TRBV9
CDR3aa: CASNQYAQETQYF
CDR3nt: TGTGCCAGCAACCAATATGCCCAAGAGACCCAGTACTTC

len: 13
j_gene: TRBJ2-2
abundance: once
d_gene: -
v_gene: TRBV28
CDR3aa: CASSLGGPGELFF
CDR3nt: TGTGCCAGCAGTCTGGGGGGACCCGGGGAGCTGTTTTTT

len: 11
j_gene: TRBJ2-7
abundance: -
d_gene: -
v_gene: TRBV28
CDR3aa: CAASRALEQYF
CDR3nt: TGTGCCGCGTCGCGGGCCCTCGAGCAGTACTTC

len: 12
j_gene: TRBJ2-2
abundance: -
d_gene: -
v_gene: TRBV6-5
CDR3aa: CASSSPTGELFF
CDR3nt: TGTGCCAGCAGTTCACCCACCGGGGAGCTGTTTTTT

len: 14
j_gene: TRBJ2-3
abundance: -
d_gene: -
v_gene: TRBV11-3
CDR3aa: CASGVSTSTDTQYF
CDR3nt: TGTGCCAGCGGGGTTTCAACTAGCACAGATACGCAGTATTTT